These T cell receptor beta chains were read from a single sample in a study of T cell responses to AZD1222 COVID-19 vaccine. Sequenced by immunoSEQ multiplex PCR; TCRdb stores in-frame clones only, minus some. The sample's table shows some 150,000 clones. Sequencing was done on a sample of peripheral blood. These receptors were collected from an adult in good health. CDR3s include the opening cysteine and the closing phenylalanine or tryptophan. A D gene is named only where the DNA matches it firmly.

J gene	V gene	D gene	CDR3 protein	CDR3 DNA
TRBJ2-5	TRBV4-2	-	CASSHPQETQYF	TGTGCCAGCAGCCACCCCCAAGAGACCCAGTACTTC
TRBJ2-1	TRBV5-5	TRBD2	CASSLGGGAYNEQFF	TGTGCCAGCAGCTTGGGCGGGGGGGCCTACAATGAGCAGTTCTTC
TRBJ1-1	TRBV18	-	CASSLLNTEAFF	TGTGCCAGCTCACTACTAAACACTGAAGCTTTCTTT
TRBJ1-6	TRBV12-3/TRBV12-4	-	CASSLRPLHF	TGTGCCAGCAGCTTACGACCCCTCCACTTT
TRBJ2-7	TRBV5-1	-	CASSRGGGPEQSVEQYF	TGCGCCAGCTCCCGAGGGGGGGGTCCCGAGCAATCCGTTGAGCAGTACTTC
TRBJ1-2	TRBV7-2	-	CASSPRGTQGSYGYTF	TGTGCCAGCAGCCCGAGGGGGACACAGGGCTCCTATGGCTACACCTTC
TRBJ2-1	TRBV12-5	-	CASGLVGQLPGNEQFF	TGTGCTAGTGGTTTGGTAGGACAGTTGCCTGGCAATGAGCAGTTCTTC
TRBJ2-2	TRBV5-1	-	CASSRDGANTGELFF	TGCGCCAGCAGCCGGGACGGCGCGAACACCGGGGAGCTGTTTTTT
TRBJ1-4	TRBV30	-	CAWSLGGNEKLFF	TGTGCCTGGAGTCTGGGAGGGAATGAAAAACTGTTTTTT
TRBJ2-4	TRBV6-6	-	CASSPRAGVKGIQYF	TGTGCCAGCAGCCCCCGGGCAGGGGTTAAGGGCATTCAGTACTTC
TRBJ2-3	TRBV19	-	CASSIAGVGTDTQYF	TGTGCCAGTAGTATAGCAGGGGTGGGCACAGATACGCAGTATTTT
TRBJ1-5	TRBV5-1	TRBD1	CASSLAQGAEPQHF	TGCGCCAGCAGCTTGGCACAGGGGGCTGAGCCCCAGCATTTT
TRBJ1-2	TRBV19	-	CASRGVDFDYGYTF	TGTGCCAGTAGGGGTGTTGATTTTGACTATGGCTACACCTTC
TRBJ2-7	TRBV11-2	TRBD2	CASSLGGVEEQYF	TGTGCCAGCAGCCTCGGGGGGGTAGAAGAGCAGTACTTC
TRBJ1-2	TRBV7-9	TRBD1	CASRPTGGAGYTF	TGTGCCAGCAGGCCTACAGGGGGTGCTGGCTACACCTTC
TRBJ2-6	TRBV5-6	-	CASSLKGANVLTF	TGTGCCAGCAGCTTGAAAGGGGCCAACGTCCTGACTTTC
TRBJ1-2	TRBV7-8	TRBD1	CASSLEGQGNYGYTF	TGTGCCAGCAGCTTAGAAGGACAGGGGAACTATGGCTACACCTTC
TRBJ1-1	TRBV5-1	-	CASSRLGTEAFF	TGCGCCAGCAGCCGGCTGGGGACTGAAGCTTTCTTT
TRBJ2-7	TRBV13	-	CASSPYGAPHEQYF	TGTGCCAGCAGCCCCTACGGGGCCCCACATGAGCAGTACTTC
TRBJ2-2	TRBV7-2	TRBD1	CASSLATGEGGELFF	TGTGCCAGCAGCTTAGCGACAGGGGAAGGCGGGGAGCTGTTTTTT
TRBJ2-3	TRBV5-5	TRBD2	CASSLAGTSGTDTQYF	TGTGCCAGCAGCTTAGCCGGGACTAGCGGCACAGATACGCAGTATTTT
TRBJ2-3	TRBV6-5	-	CASSLSTDTQYF	TGTGCCAGCAGCCTTAGCACAGATACGCAGTATTTT
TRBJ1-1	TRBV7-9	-	CASSLARDYGTEAFF	TGTGCCAGCAGCTTAGCACGGGACTATGGCACTGAAGCTTTCTTT
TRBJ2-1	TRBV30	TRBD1	CAWSANRGNNEQFF	TGTGCCTGGAGTGCCAACAGGGGAAACAATGAGCAGTTCTTC
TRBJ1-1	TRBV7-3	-	CASSSLPRGNTEAFF	TGTGCCAGCAGCTCCCTACCCCGGGGCAACACTGAAGCTTTCTTT
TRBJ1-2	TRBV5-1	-	CASSLALTSSAGGYTF	TGCGCCAGCAGCTTGGCCCTTACCTCTTCGGCGGGAGGCTACACCTTC
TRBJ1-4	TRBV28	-	CASSFPGGNEKLFF	TGTGCCAGCAGTTTCCCTGGGGGTAATGAAAAACTGTTTTTT
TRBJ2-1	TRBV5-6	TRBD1	CASSPGTGQFF	TGTGCCAGCAGCCCGGGGACAGGGCAGTTCTTC
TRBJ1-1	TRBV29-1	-	CSVTAGNMNTEAFF	TGCAGCGTTACTGCAGGGAACATGAACACTGAAGCTTTCTTT
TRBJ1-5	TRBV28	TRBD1	CASSRNYRDRVFSQPQHF	TGTGCCAGCAGCCGTAACTACCGGGACAGGGTTTTTTCTCAGCCCCAGCATTTT
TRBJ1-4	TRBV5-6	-	CASSLPGAREKLFF	TGTGCCAGCAGCTTGCCGGGGGCGCGGGAAAAACTGTTTTTT
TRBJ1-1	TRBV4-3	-	CASSQPNGGSTEAFF	TGCGCCAGCAGCCAGCCTAACGGGGGGTCCACTGAAGCTTTCTTT